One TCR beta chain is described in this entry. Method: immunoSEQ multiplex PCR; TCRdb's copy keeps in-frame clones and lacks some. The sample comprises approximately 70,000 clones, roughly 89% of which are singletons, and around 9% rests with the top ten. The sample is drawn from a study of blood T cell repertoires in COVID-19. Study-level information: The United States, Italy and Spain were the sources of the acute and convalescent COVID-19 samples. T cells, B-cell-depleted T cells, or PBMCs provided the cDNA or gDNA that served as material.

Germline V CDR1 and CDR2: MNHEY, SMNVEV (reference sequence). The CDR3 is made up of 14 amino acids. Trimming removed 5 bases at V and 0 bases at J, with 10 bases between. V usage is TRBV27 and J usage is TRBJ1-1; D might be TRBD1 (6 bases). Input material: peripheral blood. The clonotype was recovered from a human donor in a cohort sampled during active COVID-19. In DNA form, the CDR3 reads TGTGCCAGCAGTATGGACAGCTTGAACACTGAAGCTTTCTTT. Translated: CASSMDSLNTEAFF.